This section outlines one TCR beta chain sequence together with its context. Its antigen remains unidentified. Profiling relied on immunoSEQ multiplex PCR, and the TCRdb table lists in-frame clones only, not all of them. This table holds 65,000 to 75,000 clones, around two thirds found once. Peptide-pool stimulation followed by sequencing identified expanded antigen-specific CD4+ clonotypes in the ViraFEST assay. Subsequent to ten to eleven days of culture, CD4+ T cells were isolated. Two doses of either BNT162b2 or mRNA-1273 were given to each participant. This entry is derived from a study of vaccination effects on CD4 cells after COVID-19. Background on the study: Post-vaccine sampling occurred a median 72 days after the second dose.

Study conclusions and caveats: Common cold coronavirus cross-reactivity was shown by only 1 of 255 vaccine-induced clones in healthy vaccinees.

Sequencing was performed on CD4+ T cells from PBMCs cultured with HCoV-229E spike peptides, taken after COVID-19 vaccination. This receptor was taken from a human donor who received a COVID-19 vaccine.

This CDR3 reads CASNQENTEAFF. As DNA, the CDR3 is TGCGCCAGCAATCAGGAGAACACTGAAGCTTTCTTT. This chain links TRBV5-1 with TRBJ1-1; D gene unclear. The CDR3 runs 12 residues. The germline V gene encodes CDR1 SGHRS and CDR2 YFSETQ. V lost 6 bases and J lost 1, with 7 bases in between.